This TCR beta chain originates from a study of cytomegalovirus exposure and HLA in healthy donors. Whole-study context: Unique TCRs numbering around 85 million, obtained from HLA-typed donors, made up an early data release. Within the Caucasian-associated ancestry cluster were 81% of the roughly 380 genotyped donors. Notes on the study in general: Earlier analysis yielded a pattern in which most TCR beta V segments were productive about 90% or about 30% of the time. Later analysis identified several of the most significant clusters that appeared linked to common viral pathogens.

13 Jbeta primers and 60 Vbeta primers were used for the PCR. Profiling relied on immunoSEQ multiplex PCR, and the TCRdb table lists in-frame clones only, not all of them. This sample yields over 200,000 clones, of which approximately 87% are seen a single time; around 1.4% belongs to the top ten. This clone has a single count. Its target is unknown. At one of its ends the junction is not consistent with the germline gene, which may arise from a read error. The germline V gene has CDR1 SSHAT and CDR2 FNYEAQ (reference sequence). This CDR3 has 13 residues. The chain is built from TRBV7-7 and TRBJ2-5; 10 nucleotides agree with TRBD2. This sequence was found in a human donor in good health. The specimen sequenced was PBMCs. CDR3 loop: CASSLAGGETQYF. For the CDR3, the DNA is TGTGCTAGCAGCTTAGCGGGGGGAGAGACCCAGTACTTC.